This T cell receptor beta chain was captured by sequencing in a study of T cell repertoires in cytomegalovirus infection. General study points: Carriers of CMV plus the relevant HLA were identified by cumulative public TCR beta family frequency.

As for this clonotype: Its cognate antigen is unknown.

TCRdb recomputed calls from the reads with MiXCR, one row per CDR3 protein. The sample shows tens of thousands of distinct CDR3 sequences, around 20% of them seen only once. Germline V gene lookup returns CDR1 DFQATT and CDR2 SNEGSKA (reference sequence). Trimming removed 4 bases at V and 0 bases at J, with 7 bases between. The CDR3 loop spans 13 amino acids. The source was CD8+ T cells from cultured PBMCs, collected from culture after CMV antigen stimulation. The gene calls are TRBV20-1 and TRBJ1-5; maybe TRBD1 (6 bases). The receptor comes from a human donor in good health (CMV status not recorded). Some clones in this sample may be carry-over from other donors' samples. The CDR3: CSAKQGSNQPQHF. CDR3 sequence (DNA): TGCAGTGCTAAACAGGGTAGCAATCAGCCCCAGCATTTT.